This TCR beta chain emerged from a study of blood T cell repertoires in COVID-19. The CDR3 has 15 residues. The germline V and J ends were trimmed by 3 bases and 2 bases, with 12 bases remaining between them. Germline V gene sequence: CDR1 SGHNT, CDR2 YYREEE (reference sequence). The authors' processing: Cell counts per sample came from amplifying reference gene primers. The method was immunoSEQ multiplex PCR; TCRdb's version includes in-frame clones alone and lacks a portion of them. The D gene and trimming were derived from the DNA, and the V and J assignments and clone size from that table. The table has approximately 470,000 clones, 87% seen once. In assigning cohorts, the study relied on participant-reported clinical history.

The clonotype comes from a woman younger than 35 who had recovered from COVID-19. The J gene is TRBJ1-3, the V gene TRBV5-4, with D unclear. Material: PBMCs or T cells enriched from blood (not recorded which). CDR3 amino acids: CASSSSGATGNTIYF. CDR3 sequence (DNA): TGTGCCAGCAGCTCCTCGGGAGCAACTGGAAACACCATATATTTT.